Presented here are 26 T cell receptor beta chains from one specimen sequenced in a study of blood T cell repertoires in COVID-19. Here immunoSEQ multiplex PCR was the method, and the copy in TCRdb shows in-frame clones only, minus some. This table has 23,000 or so clones, 80% to 85% appearing once. Source material: peripheral blood. The source of these receptors is a man between 65 and 85 years old with acute or convalescent COVID-19.

The rearrangement uses TRBV11-3 and TRBJ2-1, with TRBD2 identical over 8 bases. CDR1 and CDR2 (germline): SGHNT, YENEEA. This CDR3 spans 13 amino acids. The CDR3 is CATGTSAYNEQFF. The CDR3 DNA is TGTGCGACCGGGACTAGTGCCTACAATGAGCAGTTCTTC.

The CDR3 DNA follows: TGTGCCAGCAGTGAATCCACTAGCCCAACCTACGAGCAGTACTTC. Its protein product is CASSESTSPTYEQYF. The gene calls are TRBV6-1 and TRBJ2-7, with D perhaps TRBD2 (6 bases). The CDR3 is 15 amino acids. Trimming pared 2 bases from V and 2 bases from J, leaving 13 bases between. Germline V gene data show CDR1 as MNHNS and CDR2 as SASEGT.

The chain recombines TRBV15 with TRBJ1-4, with 8 bases that match TRBD1. Germline V gene lookup returns CDR1 LNHNV and CDR2 YYDKDF (reference sequence). The CDR3 is made up of 15 amino acids. Trimming at V came to 2 bases and at J to 10 bases, leaving 9 bases not matched to a gene. Written as DNA, the CDR3 is TGTGCCACCAGCAGACAGGACAGGGCGGAGGGAAAACTGTTTTTT. As protein: CATSRQDRAEGKLFF.

The chain recombines TRBV7-8 with TRBJ1-5, with a tentative D call TRBD1 (5 bases). The CDR3 is 14 residues long. The germline CDR1 and CDR2 sequences are SGHVS and FQNEAQ. The V gene lost 2 bases and the J gene lost 4 bases, with 9 bases spanning the gap. In DNA form, the CDR3 reads TGTGCCAGCAGCTTACAGGGTTGGAATCAGCCCCAGCATTTT. This gives the protein CASSLQGWNQPQHF.

The chain uses TRBV5-1 and TRBJ2-7; D is perhaps TRBD1 (5 bases). In germline, CDR1 is SGHRS, CDR2 YFSETQ. Between the trimmed V and J ends, which lost 0 bases and 0 bases, there was a span of 16 bases. The CDR3 sequence is 17 residues long. The CDR3 nucleotides read TGCGCCAGCAGCTTGGGGGGCCGAGGCAGGAGCTCCTACGAGCAGTACTTC. Residues: CASSLGGRGRSSYEQYF.

The rearrangement uses TRBV9 and TRBJ1-2; no definite D call. Looked up from germline, CDR1 is SGDLS and CDR2 is YYNGEE. Trimming took off 3 bases at V and 6 bases at J, with 6 bases between the two ends. The CDR3 loop spans 11 amino acids. The CDR3 DNA reads as TGTGCCAGCAGCGGTAGTAATGGCTACACCTTC. Translating gives CASSGSNGYTF.

The chain links TRBV5-8 to TRBJ2-3, with 10 nucleotides matching TRBD2. J was trimmed by 2 bases and V by 4 bases; bases with no gene match: 10. The V gene's germline CDR1 is SGHTS and CDR2 YDEGEE. CDR3 length: 17 amino acids. CDR3 nucleotides: TGTGCCAGCAGCATGGGGGTTAGCGGGGGGACCACAGATACGCAGTATTTT. Encoded protein: CASSMGVSGGTTDTQYF.

This clone was seen a few times. The chain carries TRBV2 and TRBJ1-1, with a possible D match to TRBD1 (5 bases). CDR3 length equals 12 residues. Germline lookup yields CDR1 SNHLY and CDR2 FYNNEI. V gave up 10 bases and J gave up 10 bases, with 19 bases separating them. CDR3 sequence: CATTSGFQGAFF. CDR3 in DNA: TGTGCCACGACCTCAGGGTTCCAAGGAGCTTTCTTT.

This chain joins TRBV6-4 and TRBJ2-1, with D maybe TRBD2 (5 bases). The germline V gene has CDR1 MRHNA and CDR2 SNTAGT. The germline V and J ends were trimmed by 3 bases and 9 bases, with 12 bases remaining between them. The CDR3 totals 13 residues. This chain's CDR3 is CASSEGGGREQFF. CDR3 sequence (DNA): TGTGCCAGCAGTGAAGGCGGCGGGCGTGAGCAGTTCTTC.

This chain's CDR3 is CASSLAWGLGTDTQYF. Written as DNA, the CDR3 is TGTGCCAGCAGCTTAGCATGGGGCCTTGGCACAGATACGCAGTATTTT. The gene calls are TRBV7-8 and TRBJ2-3; D might be TRBD1 (5 bases). The CDR3 is made up of 16 amino acids. From germline, CDR1 is SGHVS and CDR2 FQNEAQ. Trimming stripped 0 bases from V and 1 base from J, with 11 bases between.

This clone occurred a few times. The genes are TRBV7-2 and TRBJ2-5; 13 nucleotides match TRBD2. Germline lookup yields CDR1 SGHTA and CDR2 FQGNSA. The ends lost 0 bases at V and 5 bases at J; junction bases unmatched: 9. This CDR3 spans 18 amino acids. The CDR3 sequence: CASSLALLAGGGSETQYF. The CDR3 DNA reads as TGTGCCAGCAGCTTAGCGCTACTAGCGGGAGGGGGGAGTGAGACCCAGTACTTC.

The V gene is TRBV7-3, the J gene TRBJ2-2, with no clear D. Looked up from germline, CDR1 is SGHTA and CDR2 is FQGTGA. This CDR3 contains 19 residues. The germline V and J ends were trimmed by 2 bases and 1 base, with 20 bases remaining between them. The CDR3 loop reads CASSLYPYSVTVNTGELFF. DNA of the CDR3: TGTGCCAGCAGCTTATACCCCTATTCCGTGACTGTGAACACCGGGGAGCTGTTTTTT.

This clone was recorded only once. The V and J genes are TRBV7-2 and TRBJ1-6; no firm D call. Between the trimmed V and J ends, which lost 6 bases and 7 bases, there was a span of 13 bases. In germline, CDR1 is SGHTA, CDR2 FQGNSA. This CDR3 has 14 amino acids. CDR3 nucleotides: TGTGCCAGCAGGCCCGACGGAGTAAATTCACCCCTCCACTTT. Translated, it gives CASRPDGVNSPLHF.

The chain uses TRBV5-4 and TRBJ2-7, with 7 bases fitting TRBD2. Per germline, CDR1 SGHNT and CDR2 YYREEE (reference sequence). The CDR3 runs 16 residues. The V segment lost 4 bases and the J segment 6 bases; nucleotides outside the gene matches: 16. CDR3 protein: CASSPPGALARSEQYF. The CDR3 DNA follows: TGTGCCAGCAGCCCACCCGGTGCACTAGCGAGATCCGAGCAGTACTTC.

The chain carries TRBV5-4 and TRBJ1-4; D perhaps matches TRBD1 (6 bases). The V and J ends lost 7 bases and 2 bases respectively, with 12 bases between them. The germline gives CDR1 SGHNT, CDR2 YYREEE (reference sequence). This CDR3 contains 14 residues. The CDR3 loop reads CASGRGGTNEKLFF. CDR3 DNA sequence: TGTGCCAGCGGCCGGGGGGGCACTAATGAAAAACTGTTTTTT.

This CDR3 is CASSGQFRGNQPQHF. The CDR3 region has the DNA TGTGCCAGTAGTGGACAGTTTCGCGGCAATCAGCCCCAGCATTTT. The chain joins TRBV19 to TRBJ1-5, with D perhaps matching TRBD1 (6 bases). Germline loops: CDR1 LNHDA, CDR2 SQIVND (reference sequence). The CDR3 has 15 residues. Trimming removed 5 bases from V and 2 bases from J, with 13 bases in between.

CDR3 DNA sequence: TGTGCCAGCAGCCTACGGGGTCCAAATAATTCACCCCTCCACTTT. Amino acids: CASSLRGPNNSPLHF. This rearrangement joins TRBV5-6 to TRBJ1-6; the D is unclear. V was pared by 4 bases and J by 5 bases, with 13 bases between. The CDR3 is made up of 15 amino acids. Germline V gene data show CDR1 as SGHDT and CDR2 as YYEEEE.

V gene TRBV6-5 combines with J gene TRBJ1-4, with D maybe TRBD1 (6 bases). V shed 6 bases and J shed 0 bases, with 8 bases lying between them. Germline V gene sequence: CDR1 MNHEY, CDR2 SVGAGI. The CDR3 extends over 14 amino acids. DNA of the CDR3: TGTGCCAGCAGCAACAGGGCAACTAATGAAAAACTGTTTTTT. It is translated as CASSNRATNEKLFF.

This rearrangement joins TRBV25-1 to TRBJ1-5; TRBD1 matches 11 bases. The CDR3 extends over 14 amino acids. V was clipped by 4 bases and J by 5 bases; unmatched bases: 1. Germline V CDR1 and CDR2: MGHDK, SYGVNS. The CDR3 nucleotides are TGTGCCAGCAGTGGGGACAGGGGGGATCAGCCCCAGCATTTT. Translating gives CASSGDRGDQPQHF.

The J gene is TRBJ2-5, the V gene TRBV30; 7 bases match TRBD1. V shed 7 bases and J 5 bases; nucleotides not matched to a gene: 10. This CDR3 region has 13 residues. Germline assignment: CDR1 GTSNPN and CDR2 SVGIG (reference sequence). CDR3 sequence reads: CAYTRGQDETQYF. DNA of the CDR3: TGTGCCTACACAAGGGGGCAGGATGAGACCCAGTACTTC.

A single count supports this clone. In DNA, the CDR3 is TGCGCCAGCAGCTTGACTCCGCTGGCGAACACCGGGGAGCTGTTTTTT. The encoded protein is CASSLTPLANTGELFF. The rearrangement joins TRBV5-1 to TRBJ2-2; no clear D. V was clipped by 1 base and J by 0 bases, with 10 bases between them. The germline gives CDR1 SGHRS, CDR2 YFSETQ. The CDR3 sequence is 16 residues long.

J is TRBJ2-3 and V is TRBV10-3, with D possibly TRBD2 on 6 matching bases. Germline V gene data show CDR1 as ENHRY and CDR2 as SYGVKD. The CDR3 runs to 14 residues. With 2 bases removed from V and 6 bases from J, the gap between germline ends came to 12 bases. The CDR3 nucleotides read TGTGCCATCAGTGAGGGAGGGGCGGGGGATACGCAGTATTTT. The encoded protein is CAISEGGAGDTQYF.

This sequence joins TRBV19 and TRBJ2-3, with 9 positions matching TRBD1. CDR3 length: 16 residues. Germline V CDR1 and CDR2: LNHDA, SQIVND (reference sequence). V shed 1 base and J 4 bases; nucleotides not matched to a gene: 6. The chain's CDR3 is CASSIGLGTGPDTQYF. The CDR3 DNA reads as TGTGCCAGTAGTATAGGGTTGGGGACAGGGCCAGATACGCAGTATTTT.

The chain links TRBV5-1 to TRBJ1-4; possible D gene TRBD1, 5 bases. V gave up 0 bases and J gave up 5 bases, with 5 bases separating them. Per the germline V gene, CDR1 is SGHRS and CDR2 is YFSETQ. CDR3 length: 13 residues. CDR3 sequence: CASSLDRNEKLFF. CDR3 DNA sequence: TGCGCCAGCAGCTTGGACAGGAATGAAAAACTGTTTTTT.

V and J are TRBV7-9 and TRBJ1-4; maybe TRBD1 (5 bases). V was pared by 1 base and J by 5 bases, with 11 bases between. The germline V gene encodes CDR1 SEHNR and CDR2 FQNEAQ (reference sequence). There are 15 residues in the CDR3. CDR3 DNA sequence: TGTGCCAGCAGCTTAGGACAGCGACCCAATGAAAAACTGTTTTTT. Protein: CASSLGQRPNEKLFF.

This sequence joins TRBV24-1 and TRBJ2-1; the match to TRBD2 covers 9 bases. Trimming cost V 3 bases and J 3 bases; bases outside gene matches: 8. The CDR3 extends over 17 amino acids. The germline gives CDR1 KGHDR, CDR2 SFDVKD. The DNA for the CDR3 is TGTGCCACCAGTGATCCGACCCCGACTAGCGGCTACAATGAGCAGTTCTTC. This sequence encodes CATSDPTPTSGYNEQFF.